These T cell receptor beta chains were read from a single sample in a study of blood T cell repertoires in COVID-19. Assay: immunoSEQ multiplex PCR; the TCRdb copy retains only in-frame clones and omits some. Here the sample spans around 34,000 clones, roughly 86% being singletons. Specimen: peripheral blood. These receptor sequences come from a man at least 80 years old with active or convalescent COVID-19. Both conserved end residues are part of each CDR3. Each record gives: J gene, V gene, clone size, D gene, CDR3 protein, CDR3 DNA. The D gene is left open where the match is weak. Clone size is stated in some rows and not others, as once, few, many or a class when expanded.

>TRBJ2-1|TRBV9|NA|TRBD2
CASSASGLTSGEQFF
TGTGCCAGCAGCGCTTCAGGGTTGACTAGCGGAGAGCAGTTCTTC
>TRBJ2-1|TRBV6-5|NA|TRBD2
CASKGTNYNEQFF
TGTGCCAGCAAGGGGACTAATTACAATGAGCAGTTCTTC
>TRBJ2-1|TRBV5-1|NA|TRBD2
CASSLAPPGLVLHNEQFF
TGCGCCAGCAGCTTGGCCCCCCCGGGACTAGTACTTCACAATGAGCAGTTCTTC
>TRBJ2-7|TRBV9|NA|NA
CASSVGGSSYEQYF
TGTGCCAGCAGCGTAGGGGGCAGCTCCTACGAGCAGTACTTC
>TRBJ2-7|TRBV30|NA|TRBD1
CASRQGNYEQYF
TGTGCCTCTAGACAGGGGAACTACGAGCAGTACTTC
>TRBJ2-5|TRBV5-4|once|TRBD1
CASTVQGVRETQYF
TGTGCCAGCACCGTGCAGGGGGTGAGAGAGACCCAGTACTTC
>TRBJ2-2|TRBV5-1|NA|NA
CASREELVSTGELFF
TGCGCCAGCAGGGAAGAACTAGTTTCGACCGGGGAGCTGTTTTTT
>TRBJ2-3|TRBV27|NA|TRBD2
CASSLPAGGGTDTQYF
TGTGCCAGCAGTCTCCCTGCGGGAGGAGGGACAGATACGCAGTATTTT
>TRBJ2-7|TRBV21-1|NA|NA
CASSWSRYEQYF
TGTGCCAGCAGCTGGTCTAGATACGAGCAGTACTTC
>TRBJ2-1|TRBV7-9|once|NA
CASSLEGLNYNEQFF
TGTGCCAGCAGCCTTGAGGGACTGAACTACAATGAGCAGTTCTTC
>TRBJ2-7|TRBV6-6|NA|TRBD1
CASSQTGGGYEQYF
TGTGCCAGCAGTCAGACAGGGGGCGGCTACGAGCAGTACTTC
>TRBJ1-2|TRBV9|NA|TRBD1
CASSGTGGADYGYTF
TGTGCCAGCAGCGGGACAGGGGGCGCTGACTATGGCTACACCTTC
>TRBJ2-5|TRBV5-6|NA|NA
CASSPVVGETQYF
TGTGCCAGCAGCCCGGTAGTCGGGGAGACCCAGTACTTC
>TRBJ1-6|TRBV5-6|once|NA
CASSPTGISPLHF
TGTGCCAGCAGCCCCACAGGGATTTCACCCCTCCACTTT
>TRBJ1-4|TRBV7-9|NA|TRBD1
CASGTGFNEKLFF
TGTGCCAGCGGGACAGGGTTTAATGAAAAACTGTTTTTT
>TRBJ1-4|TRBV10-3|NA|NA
CAISELGQHNEKLFF
TGTGCCATCAGTGAGCTGGGACAACACAATGAAAAACTGTTTTTT
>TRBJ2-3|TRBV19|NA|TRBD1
CASSRTGPSTDTQYF
TGTGCCAGTAGTAGGACAGGGCCTAGCACAGATACGCAGTATTTT
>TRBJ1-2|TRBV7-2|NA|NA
CASSLDRYGYTF
TGTGCCAGCAGCTTAGATCGCTATGGCTACACCTTC
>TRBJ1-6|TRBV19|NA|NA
CASSRDRLPNSPLHF
TGTGCCAGTAGTCGTGACAGGCTGCCGAATTCACCCCTCCACTTT
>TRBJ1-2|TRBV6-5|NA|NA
CASSSWTVNYGYTF
TGTGCCAGCAGTTCATGGACAGTTAACTATGGCTACACCTTC
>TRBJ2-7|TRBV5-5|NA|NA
CASSPGRRAYEQYF
TGTGCCAGCAGCCCCGGGAGACGGGCCTACGAGCAGTACTTC
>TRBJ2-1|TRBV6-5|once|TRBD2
CASKYAGGPYNEQFF
TGTGCCAGCAAATACGCGGGAGGGCCCTACAATGAGCAGTTCTTC
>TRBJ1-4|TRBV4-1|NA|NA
CASSQDHPRATNEKLFF
TGCGCCAGCAGCCAAGATCACCCAAGAGCAACTAATGAAAAACTGTTTTTT
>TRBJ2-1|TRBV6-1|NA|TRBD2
CASSEARLAGGNEQFF
TGTGCCAGCAGTGAAGCCCGACTAGCGGGGGGGAATGAGCAGTTCTTC
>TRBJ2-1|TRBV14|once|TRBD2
CASSLIAGVGEQFF
TGTGCCAGCAGCCTAATAGCGGGAGTTGGGGAGCAGTTCTTC
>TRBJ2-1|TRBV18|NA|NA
CASSPRPGDYNEQFF
TGTGCCAGCTCACCGCGGCCAGGGGATTACAATGAGCAGTTCTTC
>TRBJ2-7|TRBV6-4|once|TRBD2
CASSGGEGGPTYEQYF
TGTGCCAGCAGTGGAGGGGAGGGAGGACCAACCTACGAGCAGTACTTC
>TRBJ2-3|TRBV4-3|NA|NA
CASSLDGPGNTQYF
TGCGCCAGCAGCCTGGACGGTCCGGGAAATACGCAGTATTTT
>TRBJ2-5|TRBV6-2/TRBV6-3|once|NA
CASSDWGREETQYF
TGTGCCAGCAGTGACTGGGGGCGGGAAGAGACCCAGTACTTC
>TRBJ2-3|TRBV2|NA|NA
CASSEATSSDTQYF
TGTGCCAGCAGTGAAGCAACTAGCTCAGATACGCAGTATTTT
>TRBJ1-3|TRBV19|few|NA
CASSVGSSGNTIYF
TGTGCCAGTAGTGTCGGGAGCTCTGGAAACACCATATATTTT
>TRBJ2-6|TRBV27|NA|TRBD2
CASTQGLAGIGANVLTF
TGTGCCAGCACCCAGGGACTAGCGGGAATTGGGGCCAACGTCCTGACTTTC
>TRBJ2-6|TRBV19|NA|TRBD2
CASSMGGTGANVLTF
TGTGCCAGTAGCATGGGAGGGACTGGGGCCAACGTCCTGACTTTC
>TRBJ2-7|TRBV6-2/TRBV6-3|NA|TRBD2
CASSWTSGRTYEQYF
TGTGCCAGCAGTTGGACTAGCGGGAGGACTTACGAGCAGTACTTC
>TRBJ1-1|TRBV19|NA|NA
CASSLGVNTEAFF
TGTGCCAGTAGCTTAGGGGTGAACACTGAAGCTTTCTTT
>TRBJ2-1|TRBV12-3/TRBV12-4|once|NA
CASSFEYGYEQFF
TGTGCCAGCAGTTTTGAGTACGGGTATGAGCAGTTCTTC
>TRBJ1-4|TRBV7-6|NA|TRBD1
CASSLLRTGGVANEKLFF
TGTGCCAGCAGCTTGCTTCGGACAGGGGGCGTAGCTAATGAAAAACTGTTTTTT